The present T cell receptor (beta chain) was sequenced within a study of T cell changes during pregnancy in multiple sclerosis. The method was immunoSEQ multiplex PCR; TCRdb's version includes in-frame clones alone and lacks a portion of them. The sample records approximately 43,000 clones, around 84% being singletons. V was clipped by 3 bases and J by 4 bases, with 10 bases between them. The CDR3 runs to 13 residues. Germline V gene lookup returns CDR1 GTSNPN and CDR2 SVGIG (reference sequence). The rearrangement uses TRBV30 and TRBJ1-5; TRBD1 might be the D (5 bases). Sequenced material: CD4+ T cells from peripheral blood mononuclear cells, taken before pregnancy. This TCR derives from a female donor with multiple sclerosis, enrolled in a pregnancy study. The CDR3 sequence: CAWSIRTNQPQHF. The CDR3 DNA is TGTGCCTGGAGCATACGGACAAATCAGCCCCAGCATTTT. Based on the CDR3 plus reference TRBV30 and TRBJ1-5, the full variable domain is SQTIHQWPATLVQPVGSPLSLECTVEGTSNPNLYWYRQAAGRGLQLLFYSVGIGQISSEVPQNLSASRPQDRQFILSSKKLLLSDSGFYLCAWSIRTNQPQHFGDGTRLSIL.